This passage covers 17 T cell receptor beta chains from one sample sequenced in a study of cytotoxic CD8 clonotypes in ibrutinib-treated CLL. Using immunoSEQ multiplex PCR, the repertoire was profiled, and TCRdb retains in-frame clones only, with some absent. The table records about 17,000 clones, 80% to 85% of them present only once. This specimen was PBMCs, taken before ibrutinib treatment. The receptors come from a human donor with chronic lymphocytic leukemia.

J is TRBJ1-4 and V is TRBV2; D is uncertain. The V gene lost 7 bases and the J gene lost 7 bases, with 16 bases spanning the gap. Germline values: CDR1 SNHLY, CDR2 FYNNEI. CDR3 length: 14 amino acids. In nucleotides, the CDR3 is TGTGCCAGCACCCAGACACGAGCAGGTGAAAAACTGTTTTTT. Translation gives CASTQTRAGEKLFF.

The chain carries TRBV5-1 and TRBJ2-2; no firm D call. Trimming took off 5 bases at V and 5 bases at J, with 22 bases between the two ends. The CDR3 covers 17 residues. CDR1 and CDR2 from the germline V gene are SGHRS and YFSETQ. The DNA for the CDR3 is TGCGCCAGCAGTTCCGCTTTATCGCCCACGGATACCGGGGAGCTGTTTTTT. Protein: CASSSALSPTDTGELFF.

The chain carries TRBV19 and TRBJ1-2; D remains unclear. CDR3 length: 13 amino acids. CDR1 and CDR2 (germline): LNHDA, SQIVND (reference sequence). The V end lost 3 bases, the J end lost 4 bases, and 9 bases lay between the germline ends. The CDR3 DNA sequence: TGTGCCAGTAGTATCGAAGACGTCTATGGCTACACCTTC. It yields the protein CASSIEDVYGYTF.

The gene calls are TRBV5-1 and TRBJ2-3; unclear D gene. This CDR3 has 13 residues. The germline V and J ends were trimmed by 6 bases and 0 bases, with 8 bases remaining between them. Germline CDR1 is SGHRS and CDR2 is YFSETQ. The CDR3 DNA reads TGCGCCAGCAACCCGGGTAGCACAGATACGCAGTATTTT. Its translation is CASNPGSTDTQYF.

The rearrangement links TRBV7-2 to TRBJ2-3; D is perhaps TRBD1 (5 bases). The germline V gene encodes CDR1 SGHTA and CDR2 FQGNSA. This CDR3 is 14 amino acids long. With 4 bases removed from V and 3 bases from J, the gap between germline ends came to 11 bases. CDR3 loop: CASSSGQTTDTQYF. The CDR3 DNA reads as TGTGCCAGCAGCTCCGGACAAACTACAGATACGCAGTATTTT.

The CDR3 DNA is TGTGCCAGCAGCTTGGGGGGAGCGGGTGAAGAGACCCAGTACTTC. Translating gives CASSLGGAGEETQYF. The chain combines TRBV28 with TRBJ2-5; possibly TRBD2 for D (6 bases). Germline CDR1 and CDR2: MDHEN and SYDVKM. The V end lost 6 bases, the J end lost 3 bases, and 17 bases lay between the germline ends. The CDR3 runs to 15 residues.

The rearrangement links TRBV2 to TRBJ1-3; D is ambiguous. Trimming stripped 3 bases from V and 0 bases from J, with 9 bases between. The CDR3 consists of 15 residues. Germline V gene data show CDR1 as SNHLY and CDR2 as FYNNEI. Here the CDR3 DNA reads TGTGCCAGCAGTGAGGAGCCTTACTCTGGAAACACCATATATTTT. This sequence encodes CASSEEPYSGNTIYF.

The chain combines TRBV18 with TRBJ2-5; 7 nucleotides agree with TRBD2. The CDR3 extends over 15 amino acids. The germline V gene has CDR1 KGHSH and CDR2 LQKENI. V gave up 2 bases and J gave up 1 base; unmatched junction bases: 4. CDR3 loop: CASSPAASGQETQYF. The CDR3 region has the DNA TGTGCCAGCTCACCAGCGGCTAGCGGCCAAGAGACCCAGTACTTC.

The chain has TRBV28 and TRBJ1-1; weak D call: TRBD1 (5 bases). The CDR3 runs to 13 residues. Germline loops: CDR1 MDHEN, CDR2 SYDVKM. Trimming pared 3 bases from V and 3 bases from J, leaving 8 bases between. For the CDR3, the DNA is TGTGCCAGCAGTTTCTGGGGGGACACTGAAGCTTTCTTT. This sequence encodes CASSFWGDTEAFF.

In DNA, the CDR3 is TGTGCCAGCAGTGAACGGGAGGGCCAGAATGAGCAGTTCTTC. It is translated as CASSEREGQNEQFF. The V and J genes are TRBV2 and TRBJ2-1, with 8 bases that match TRBD2. Germline trimming cut 2 bases from V and 7 bases from J; bases unmatched to any gene: 4. The CDR3 is 14 residues long. Germline V gene sequence: CDR1 SNHLY, CDR2 FYNNEI.

This chain's CDR3 is CASSLQGANNQPQHF. For the CDR3, the DNA is TGTGCCAGCAGCCTACAGGGGGCGAACAATCAGCCCCAGCATTTT. The chain combines TRBV2 with TRBJ1-5; 9 nucleotides match TRBD1. Germline V gives CDR1 SNHLY, CDR2 FYNNEI. The CDR3 has 15 residues. V was pared by 6 bases and J by 3 bases, with 6 bases of the junction left unmatched.

The chain has TRBV28 and TRBJ1-1; perhaps TRBD1 as D (5 bases). The CDR3 loop spans 14 amino acids. The germline V gene has CDR1 MDHEN and CDR2 SYDVKM. Trimming left V 8 bases short and J 4 bases short, with 17 bases between. The CDR3 DNA reads as TGTGCCAGCCGGGACGGGGTACTTGTCACTGAAGCTTTCTTT. It is translated as CASRDGVLVTEAFF.

The chain uses TRBV27 and TRBJ2-1; D could derive from TRBD1 or TRBD2 (5 bases each). The germline V gene has CDR1 MNHEY and CDR2 SMNVEV (reference sequence). The ends were cut back, 2 bases at V and 0 bases at J, with 11 bases in the middle. The CDR3 contains 16 residues. The CDR3 reads CASSLPPGSSYNEQFF. CDR3 DNA: TGTGCCAGCAGTTTACCCCCAGGGAGCTCCTACAATGAGCAGTTCTTC.

V usage is TRBV7-3 and J usage is TRBJ2-5; TRBD1 matches 10 bases. This CDR3 contains 15 residues. V lost 4 bases to trimming and J lost 3 bases; unmatched junction nucleotides: 5. Germline V CDR1 and CDR2: SGHTA, FQGTGA. The CDR3 sequence: CASSSSGTGEETQYF. The CDR3 bases are TGTGCCAGCAGCTCCTCCGGGACAGGGGAAGAGACCCAGTACTTC. Complete variable domain (other parts from reference TRBV7-3 and TRBJ2-5): GAGVSQTPSNKVTEKGKYVELRCDPISGHTALYWYRQSLGQGPEFLIYFQGTGAADDSGLPNDRFFAVRPEGSVSTLKIQRTERGDSAVYLCASSSSGTGEETQYFGPGTRLLVL.

The V and J genes are TRBV9 and TRBJ1-2, with TRBD1 as a possible D gene (5 bases). The ends were cut back, 3 bases at V and 8 bases at J, with 14 bases in the middle. Germline CDR1 reads SGDLS; CDR2 reads YYNGEE. This CDR3 spans 13 amino acids. DNA of the CDR3: TGTGCCAGCAGCGGAGGGACGGGTGGCGGCTACACCTTC. Translation: CASSGGTGGGYTF.

The rearrangement joins TRBV18 to TRBJ2-7; D unresolved. Germline V lookup: CDR1 KGHSH, CDR2 LQKENI. The CDR3 consists of 12 residues. V shed 2 bases and J shed 5 bases, with 7 bases lying between them. CDR3 sequence (DNA): TGTGCCAGCTCACCAGCCCCGCACGAGCAGTACTTC. This sequence encodes CASSPAPHEQYF. The full variable domain, rest sourced from reference TRBV18 and TRBJ2-7, is NAGVMQNPRHLVRRRGQEARLRCSPMKGHSHVYWYRQLPEEGLKFMVYLQKENIIDESGMPKERFSAEFPKEGPSILRIQQVVRGDSAAYFCASSPAPHEQYFGPGTRLTVT.

The chain combines TRBV7-9 with TRBJ1-3; D is ambiguous. Trimming stripped 5 bases from V and 10 bases from J, with 15 bases between. CDR3 length equals 13 residues. Germline lookup yields CDR1 SEHNR and CDR2 FQNEAQ (reference sequence). The CDR3 DNA reads TGTGCCAGCAGCCCGGGAAATCGGTGGACCATATATTTT. This gives the protein CASSPGNRWTIYF.